Included here is one TCR beta chain sequence, with context. Its matching antigen is unknown. Blood sampling was done at baseline, cycle 4 day 1, and cycle 7 day 1. Trimming shortened V by 2 bases and J by 7 bases, and 17 bases separated the two germline ends. The CDR3 totals 15 residues. CDR1 is MNHNS, CDR2 SASEGT, per germline. Clones were sequenced by immunoSEQ multiplex PCR, and TCRdb holds only the in-frame ones, with some missing. The sample lists tens of thousands of clones; around four fifths were seen once. The entry originates in a study of OX40 agonist ivuxolimab in advanced cancers. General observations from the study: CD8+ T cells averaged more expanded clones than CD4+. The study did not work out the antigen specificity of the expanded peripheral T cells.

This clonotype originated in an adult with an advanced solid tumor such as melanoma, head and neck, liver or kidney cancer. The chain carries TRBV6-1 and TRBJ1-2, with D possibly being TRBD1 (6 bases). The material was CD4+ or CD8+ T cells sorted from blood, obtained in a trial of the OX40 agonist ivuxolimab. CDR3 amino acids: CASSERAYRDGGYTF. CDR3 DNA sequence: TGTGCCAGCAGTGAAAGAGCGTACAGGGATGGTGGCTACACCTTC.